This T cell receptor beta chain was retrieved from a study of long-term antiretroviral therapy in people with HIV. The CDR3 sequence is 15 residues long. V was cut by 0 bases and J by 0 bases, with 7 bases left in between. Germline lookup yields CDR1 SGHAT and CDR2 FQNNGV. For this clone: The antigen is unknown.

The study, taken as a whole, reports: Controls exceeded HIV repertoires in CDR3 length range. Diversity rose after ART but stayed below transplant donor controls. Blood dates from about 2003 to 2018, possibly under older ART regimens.

Sequencing used immunoSEQ v3.0 at survey level. Sequencing used immunoSEQ multiplex PCR; TCRdb keeps in-frame clones, though not all of them. The data contain about 36,000 clones, about 80% of them seen just once; the ten biggest clones take up approximately 6.3%. The receptor comes from a man younger than 40 with HIV. This sequence joins TRBV11-2 and TRBJ2-3; D is unresolved. Sequenced here: unsorted PBMCs, sampled 3.4 years after starting antiretroviral therapy. This CDR3 reads CASSLDPGSTDTQYF. The CDR3 DNA follows: TGTGCCAGCAGCTTAGACCCAGGAAGCACAGATACGCAGTATTTT.